The 20 T cell receptor beta chains presented below share a single source sample, sequenced in a study of beta chain features in type 1 diabetes. Study outcomes and limitations: TCRB CDR3s from Type 1 diabetes patients were moderately but significantly shorter in all four CD4+ subsets.

What these receptors recognize is not known. The isolated RNA, all of it, was reverse transcribed, so expressed TCRB transcripts were what got sequenced. The table came from immunoSEQ multiplex PCR; TCRdb's copy has only in-frame clones and leaves some out. There are roughly 160,000 clones in the sample; 7.8% occur only once, and approximately 0.85% lies in the top ten. The sequenced sample was central memory CD4+ T cells from blood. The receptors were gathered from a woman between 40 and 55 years old with type 1 diabetes.

V is TRBV7-9 and J is TRBJ2-5, with a weak D call TRBD1 (5 bases). V lost 5 bases to trimming and J lost 5 bases, with 18 bases between them. Germline assignment: CDR1 SEHNR and CDR2 FQNEAQ (reference sequence). This CDR3 contains 15 residues. CDR3 in DNA: TGTGCCAGCAGCGCAACCTCCAGGGTCGGGGAGACCCAGTACTTC. This encodes CASSATSRVGETQYF. The full variable domain, its missing parts supplied by reference TRBV7-9 and TRBJ2-5, is DTGVSQNPRHKITKRGQNVTFRCDPISEHNRLYWYRQTLGQGPEFLTYFQNEAQLEKSRLLSDRFSAERPKGSFSTLEIQRTEQGDSAMYLCASSATSRVGETQYFGPGTRLLVL.

This chain links TRBV25-1 with TRBJ2-7; tentative D call: TRBD1 (6 bases). CDR3 length: 17 residues. Per the germline V gene, CDR1 is MGHDK and CDR2 is SYGVNS. V was pared by 7 bases and J by 3 bases, with 25 bases between. In nucleotides, the CDR3 is TGTGCCAGCACCCTGAACCGAGGTGGGACACCCCTCTACGAGCAGTACTTC. This translates into CASTLNRGGTPLYEQYF.

This clone was observed a few times. The rearrangement uses TRBV9 and TRBJ2-7, with D tentatively TRBD1 (5 bases). There are 15 residues in the CDR3. V was shortened by 0 bases and J by 2 bases, with 12 bases between the two germline ends. Germline CDR1 and CDR2: SGDLS and YYNGEE. The CDR3 DNA follows: TGTGCCAGCAGCGTAGCCGGAGACAGAGCCTACGAGCAGTACTTC. Translating it yields CASSVAGDRAYEQYF.

The rearrangement joins TRBV7-9 to TRBJ1-5; maybe TRBD1 (5 bases). Germline-derived CDR1 and CDR2 are SEHNR and FQNEAQ (reference sequence). The length of the CDR3 is 15 residues. V gave up 5 bases and J gave up 3 bases, with 14 bases separating them. In DNA form, the CDR3 reads TGTGCCAGCAGCCGGGGACTTTTCGACAATCAGCCCCAGCATTTT. Translated, it gives CASSRGLFDNQPQHF.

The genes are TRBV9 and TRBJ2-3; 7 positions agree with TRBD1. V lost 3 bases, J lost 4 bases, and 8 bases stayed unmatched. The length of the CDR3 is 15 residues. CDR1 SGDLS and CDR2 YYNGEE come from the germline V gene. CDR3 region: CASSAQGVGPDTQYF. CDR3 in DNA: TGTGCCAGCAGCGCCCAGGGGGTTGGCCCAGATACGCAGTATTTT.

V usage is TRBV5-6 and J usage is TRBJ2-1; the match to TRBD1 covers 8 bases. Looked up from germline, CDR1 is SGHDT and CDR2 is YYEEEE. The CDR3 has 15 residues. The V gene end was trimmed by 4 bases and the J gene end by 9 bases; junction bases not matched to a gene: 12. The CDR3 sequence: CASSVTGGPGSEQFF. In DNA form, the CDR3 reads TGTGCCAGCAGCGTAACAGGGGGTCCTGGAAGTGAGCAGTTCTTC.

This chain connects TRBV15 to TRBJ2-1; no clear D gene. CDR1 is LNHNV, CDR2 YYDKDF, per germline (reference sequence). The V and J ends lost 0 bases and 0 bases respectively, with 6 bases between them. CDR3 length: 15 amino acids. The CDR3 is CATSRDPDSYNEQFF. In DNA, the CDR3 is TGTGCCACCAGCAGAGATCCAGACTCCTACAATGAGCAGTTCTTC.

The gene calls are TRBV7-3 and TRBJ2-6; D may be TRBD2 (6 bases). CDR3 size: 16 residues. CDR1 and CDR2 (germline): SGHTA, FQGTGA. The ends were cut back, 5 bases at V and 1 base at J, with 12 bases in the middle. CDR3 residues: CASSHSGGSGANVLTF. The CDR3, as DNA: TGTGCCAGCAGCCACTCCGGGGGTTCTGGGGCCAACGTCCTGACTTTC.

This clone was found many times. The chain recombines TRBV29-1 with TRBJ2-5; TRBD1 matches 8 bases. Germline CDR1 is SQVTM and CDR2 is ANQGSEA. The V and J ends lost 7 bases and 5 bases, in that order; junction bases with no gene match: 3. This CDR3 is built from 11 residues. The CDR3 sequence: CSEYRGETQYF. The CDR3 nucleotides read TGCAGCGAATACAGGGGGGAGACCCAGTACTTC.

This rearrangement joins TRBV27 to TRBJ2-6; the D is unclear. Trimming left V 8 bases short and J 0 bases short, with 11 bases between. The germline gives CDR1 MNHEY, CDR2 SMNVEV (reference sequence). CDR3 length: 15 amino acids. CDR3: CASARIVSGANVLTF. For the CDR3, the DNA is TGTGCCAGCGCTAGGATCGTCTCTGGGGCCAACGTCCTGACTTTC. Supplemented by reference TRBV27 and TRBJ2-6, the full variable domain reads EAQVTQNPRYLITVTGKKLTVTCSQNMNHEYMSWYRQDPGLGLRQIYYSMNVEVTDKGDVPEGYKVSRKEKRNFPLILESPSPNQTSLYFCASARIVSGANVLTFGAGSRLTVL.

The V call is TRBV4-2, the J call TRBJ2-1; 7 nucleotides line up with TRBD2. Germline V gives CDR1 LGHNA, CDR2 YNFKEQ. J lost 5 bases, V lost 0 bases, and 7 bases had no gene match. The CDR3 runs to 16 residues. The CDR3 bases are TGTGCCAGCAGCCAAGATACGCGGACTAGACACAATGAGCAGTTCTTC. Encoded protein: CASSQDTRTRHNEQFF.

The chain employs TRBV4-3 and TRBJ1-5; 9 positions match TRBD1. The CDR3 has 14 residues. With V trimmed by 4 bases and J by 6 bases, 4 bases remained unmatched. CDR1 is LGHNA, CDR2 YSLEER, per germline. The CDR3 spells CASSPGQGTQPQHF. The CDR3 DNA follows: TGCGCCAGCAGCCCGGGACAGGGCACTCAGCCCCAGCATTTT.

The chain uses TRBV15 and TRBJ2-5, with 7 bases that match TRBD2. Per germline, CDR1 LNHNV and CDR2 YYDKDF (reference sequence). V lost 0 bases, J lost 4 bases, and 5 bases stayed unmatched. The CDR3 spans 15 residues. The CDR3 DNA follows: TGTGCCACCAGCAGAGATAAAAGCGGGACAGAGACCCAGTACTTC. Translation: CATSRDKSGTETQYF.

This clone was seen only a few times. V and J are TRBV6-1 and TRBJ2-7; maybe TRBD2 (6 bases). The CDR3 is made up of 14 amino acids. Per the germline V gene, CDR1 is MNHNS and CDR2 is SASEGT. Trimming removed 3 bases from V and 2 bases from J, with 11 bases in between. CDR3 residues: CASSDVSGTYEQYF. The CDR3 DNA is TGTGCCAGCAGTGATGTTAGCGGAACCTACGAGCAGTACTTC.

This clone turned up a few times. The rearrangement links TRBV6-1 to TRBJ2-7, with 9 bases lining up with TRBD1. CDR1 is MNHNS and CDR2 is SASEGT in the germline V gene. Unmatched junction bases numbered 10, after V lost 8 bases and J lost 2 bases. The CDR3 runs 15 residues. The CDR3 here is CASPEGQGTTYEQYF. The CDR3 region has the DNA TGTGCCAGCCCTGAGGGACAGGGAACTACCTACGAGCAGTACTTC.

There are a few counts of this clone. The chain links TRBV2 to TRBJ1-2; 7 positions agree with TRBD1. The CDR3 sequence is 14 residues long. Germline loops: CDR1 SNHLY, CDR2 FYNNEI. V lost 4 bases and J lost 7; bases outside the gene matches: 9. The CDR3 nucleotides read TGTGCCAGCAGTGTGAGGACGTCAGGGGGTGGCTACACCTTC. This encodes CASSVRTSGGGYTF.

V usage is TRBV5-5 and J usage is TRBJ2-7; 9 bases are a match to TRBD1. CDR1 and CDR2 from the germline V gene are SGHKS and YYEKEE (reference sequence). The CDR3 has 14 residues. V shed 2 bases and J 1 base; nucleotides not matched to a gene: 1. For the CDR3, the DNA is TGTGCCAGCAGCTTTGGGACAGGGTCCTACGAGCAGTACTTC. The encoded protein is CASSFGTGSYEQYF.

This clone occurred a few times. The chain recombines TRBV9 with TRBJ1-4; tentatively, D is TRBD1 (5 bases). Between the trimmed V and J ends, which lost 3 bases and 8 bases, there was a span of 11 bases. Germline V gives CDR1 SGDLS, CDR2 YYNGEE. The CDR3 runs to 13 residues. CDR3 region: CASSGMPGEKLFF. The CDR3 DNA sequence: TGTGCCAGCAGCGGGATGCCAGGGGAAAAACTGTTTTTT.

The sample holds a few counts of this clone. This rearrangement joins TRBV4-3 to TRBJ2-5; tentative D call: TRBD2 (6 bases). CDR1 is LGHNA, CDR2 YSLEER, per germline. V lost 4 bases and J 3 bases, leaving 15 bases between the germline ends. This CDR3 has 15 residues. The CDR3, as DNA: TGCGCCAGCAGCCGAGGTACGCCGGGGGAAGAGACCCAGTACTTC. Protein: CASSRGTPGEETQYF.

This clone was observed a handful of times. This sequence joins TRBV4-3 and TRBJ2-7, with 11 bases fitting TRBD2. Germline loops: CDR1 LGHNA, CDR2 YSLEER. The CDR3 runs to 17 residues. The ends lost 2 bases at V and 1 base at J; junction bases unmatched: 7. This chain's CDR3 is CASSQTSGSGGSYEQYF. DNA of the CDR3: TGCGCCAGCAGCCAAACTAGCGGGAGCGGTGGTTCCTACGAGCAGTACTTC.